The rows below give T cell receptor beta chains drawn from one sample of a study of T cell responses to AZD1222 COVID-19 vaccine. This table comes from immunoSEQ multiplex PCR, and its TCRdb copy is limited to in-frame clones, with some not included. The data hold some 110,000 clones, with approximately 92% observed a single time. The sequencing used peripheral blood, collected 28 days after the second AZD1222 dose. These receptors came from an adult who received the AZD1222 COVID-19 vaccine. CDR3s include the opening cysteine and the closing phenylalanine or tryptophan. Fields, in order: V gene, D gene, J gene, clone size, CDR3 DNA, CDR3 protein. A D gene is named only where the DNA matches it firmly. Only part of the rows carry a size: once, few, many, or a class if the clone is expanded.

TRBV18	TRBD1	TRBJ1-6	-	TGTGCCAGCTCACTGGGACAGGGACCGGATTCACCCCTCCACTTT	CASSLGQGPDSPLHF
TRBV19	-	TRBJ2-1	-	TGTGCCAGTAGTGAGGACCCTCTCGGGACCCTCTACAATGAGCAGTTCTTC	CASSEDPLGTLYNEQFF
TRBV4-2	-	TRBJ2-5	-	TGTGCCAGCAGCCAAGGGAGGGTAGGGGGCCAAGAGACCCAGTACTTC	CASSQGRVGGQETQYF
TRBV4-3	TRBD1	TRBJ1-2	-	TGCGCCAGCAGCACACAGGGGTCCGATGGCTACACCTTC	CASSTQGSDGYTF
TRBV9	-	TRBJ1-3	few	TGTGCCAGCAGCGCCCACCAAGGTTATACTGGAAACACCATATATTTT	CASSAHQGYTGNTIYF
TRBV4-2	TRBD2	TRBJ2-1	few	TGTGCCAGCAGCCAAACCGGGACTAGCGGGAGGAGGGCGGGATGGTCCTACAATGAGCAGTTCTTC	CASSQTGTSGRRAGWSYNEQFF
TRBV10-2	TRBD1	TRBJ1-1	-	TGCGCCAGCATCCTGACAGGGGGAGCTGAAGCTTTCTTT	CASILTGGAEAFF
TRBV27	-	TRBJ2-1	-	TGTGCCAGCACCCCCTACAACCAGGGGAACTACAATGAGCAGTTCTTC	CASTPYNQGNYNEQFF
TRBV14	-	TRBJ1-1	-	TGTGCCAGCAGCCAAGTCAGACAGCCGAACACTGAAGCTTTCTTT	CASSQVRQPNTEAFF
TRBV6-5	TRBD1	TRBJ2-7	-	TGTGCCAGCAGTTCCGAGGACAGGGGGCCCTACGAGCAGTACTTC	CASSSEDRGPYEQYF
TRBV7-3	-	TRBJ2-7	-	TGTGCCAGCAGCTTCGACAGGTACGACGAGCAGTACTTC	CASSFDRYDEQYF
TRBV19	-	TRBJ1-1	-	TGTGCCAGTAGTATATCTCGAGACACTGAAGCTTTCTTT	CASSISRDTEAFF
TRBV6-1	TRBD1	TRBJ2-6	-	TGTGCCAGCAGTGGTCGGGACAGCCTGTCTGGGGCCAACGTCCTGACTTTC	CASSGRDSLSGANVLTF
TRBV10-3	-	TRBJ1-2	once	TGTGCCATCAGATCCTCGACCGGGATCCCCTATGGCTACACCTTC	CAIRSSTGIPYGYTF
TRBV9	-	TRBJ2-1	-	TGTGCCAGCAGCGTAGAGGGTTATGAGCAGTTCTTC	CASSVEGYEQFF
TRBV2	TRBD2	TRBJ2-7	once	TGTGCCAGCAGGGGGAATCCGGGACTAGCGGAGTCCTACGAGCAGTACTTC	CASRGNPGLAESYEQYF
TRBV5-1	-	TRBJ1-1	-	TGCGCCAGCAGCTTGGCCCAAGGGTCTGAAGCTTTCTTT	CASSLAQGSEAFF
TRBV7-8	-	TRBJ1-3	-	TGTGCCAGCAGCTTTGGACAGTCTGGAAACACCATATATTTT	CASSFGQSGNTIYF
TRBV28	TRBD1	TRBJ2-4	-	TGTGCCAGCAGTTTTTATTATGGGCAGGGGGCTACTTTAGCCAAAAACATTCAGTACTTC	CASSFYYGQGATLAKNIQYF
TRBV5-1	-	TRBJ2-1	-	TGCGCCAGCAGCTCCCCACCGGACACTAACAATGAGCAGTTCTTC	CASSSPPDTNNEQFF
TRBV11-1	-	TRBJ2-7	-	TGTGCCAGCAGCTTTTCGGGTGCGTACGAGCAGTACTTC	CASSFSGAYEQYF
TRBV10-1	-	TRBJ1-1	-	TGCGCCAGCAGTGAGTCGAAGGTCTCTGAAGCTTTCTTT	CASSESKVSEAFF
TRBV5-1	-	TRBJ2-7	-	TGCGCCAGCAGCTTGAACAGTTACGGGGTGGAGGAGCAGTACTTC	CASSLNSYGVEEQYF
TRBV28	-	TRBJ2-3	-	TGTGCCAGCAGTTTATGGGGGGTAGCAACAGATACGCAGTATTTT	CASSLWGVATDTQYF
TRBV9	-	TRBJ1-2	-	TGTGCCAGCTTCAGGGGCGTCTATGGCTACACCTTC	CASFRGVYGYTF
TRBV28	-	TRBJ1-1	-	TGTGCCAGCTCCTTCAGATTGGGGGGCACTGAAGCTTTCTTT	CASSFRLGGTEAFF
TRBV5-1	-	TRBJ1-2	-	TGCGCCAGCAGCCTATCGGACGGGAGGCCTGGCTACACCTTC	CASSLSDGRPGYTF
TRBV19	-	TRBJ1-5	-	TGTGCCAGTAGCCGACAGGTTAGCAATCAGCCCCAGCATTTT	CASSRQVSNQPQHF
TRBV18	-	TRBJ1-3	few	TGTGCCAGCTCACTTTACTCCGAGGACAGCACTGGAAACACCATATATTTT	CASSLYSEDSTGNTIYF
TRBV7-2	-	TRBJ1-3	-	TGTGCCAGCAGCTTAATGACTCCGGCCTCTGGAAACACCATATATTTT	CASSLMTPASGNTIYF
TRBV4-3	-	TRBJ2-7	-	TGCGCCAGCAGCCAAGAACGTAGGAGGGAGCAGTACTTC	CASSQERRREQYF
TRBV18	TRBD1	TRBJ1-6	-	TGTGCCAGCGCGGGGACAGGCAATAATTCACCCCTCCACTTT	CASAGTGNNSPLHF
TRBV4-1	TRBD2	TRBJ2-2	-	TGCGCCAGCAGCCAAGATTCCCCCTCGGCGGGGGCGAACACCGGGGAGCTGTTTTTT	CASSQDSPSAGANTGELFF
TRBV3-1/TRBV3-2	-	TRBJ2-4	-	TGTGCCAGCAGCCAAATGACGTCTGGGGACATTCAGTACTTC	CASSQMTSGDIQYF
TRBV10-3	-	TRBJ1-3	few	TGTGCCATCAGTGCCAATCCGGGGGCTGGAAACACCATATATTTT	CAISANPGAGNTIYF
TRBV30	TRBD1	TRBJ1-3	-	TGTGCCTGCAAACAGGGGACCTCTGGAAACACCATATATTTT	CACKQGTSGNTIYF
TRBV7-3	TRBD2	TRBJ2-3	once	TGTGCCAGCAGCTTAAGCCGACTAGCGGCCTCCACAGATACGCAGTATTTT	CASSLSRLAASTDTQYF
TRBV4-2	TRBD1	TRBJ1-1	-	TGTGCCAGCAGCCAGGAATACAGGGGGCGACTGAACACTGAAGCTTTCTTT	CASSQEYRGRLNTEAFF
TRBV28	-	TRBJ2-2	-	TGTGCCAGCCAGGACAACACCGGGGAGCTGTTTTTT	CASQDNTGELFF
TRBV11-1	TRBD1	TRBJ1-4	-	TGTGCCAGCAGCTTCGACAGGGGAACCACAGAAAAACTGTTTTTT	CASSFDRGTTEKLFF
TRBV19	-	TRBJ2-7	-	TGTGCCAGTAGTAAACAGCTACCCGACGAGCAGTACTTC	CASSKQLPDEQYF
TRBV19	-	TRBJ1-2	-	TGTGCCAGTAGTATAGGACGGGACTATGGCTACACCTTC	CASSIGRDYGYTF
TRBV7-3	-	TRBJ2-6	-	TGTGCCAGCAGCTCGCGGACGGGGGCCAACGTCCTGACTTTC	CASSSRTGANVLTF
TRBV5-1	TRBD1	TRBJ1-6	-	TGCGCCAGCAGCTTGACGGTTACAGGGGTGGGCTCACCCCTCCACTTT	CASSLTVTGVGSPLHF
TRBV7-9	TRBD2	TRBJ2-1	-	TGTGCCAGCAGCGATCACCCGGCCGTAGGACTAGTAAAAGGTTCGTGGTTCTTC	CASSDHPAVGLVKGSWFF
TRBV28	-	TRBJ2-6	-	TGTGCCAGCAGTTTAAATCAGGGTATCATCTACTCTGGGGCCAACGTCCTGACTTTC	CASSLNQGIIYSGANVLTF
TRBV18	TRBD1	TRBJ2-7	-	TGTGCCAGCTCATACCGGGACAGTCCTAGCTACGAGCAGTACTTC	CASSYRDSPSYEQYF
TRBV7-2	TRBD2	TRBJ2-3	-	TGTGCCAGCAGCCGCGGGAGGACCCCAGATACGCAGTATTTT	CASSRGRTPDTQYF
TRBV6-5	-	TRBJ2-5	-	TGTGCCAGCAGGGGGAAAAGGGCGCCCCTGGAGACCCAGTACTTC	CASRGKRAPLETQYF
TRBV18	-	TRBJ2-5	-	TGTGCCAGCTCACCATGGGGAGAGACCCAGTACTTC	CASSPWGETQYF
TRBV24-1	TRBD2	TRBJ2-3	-	TGTGCCACCAGTGATCCGATAGCGGGAGCAACAGATACGCAGTATTTT	CATSDPIAGATDTQYF
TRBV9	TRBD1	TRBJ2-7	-	TGTGCCAGCAGCGTAGGACAGGGGGTCTACGAGCAGTACTTC	CASSVGQGVYEQYF
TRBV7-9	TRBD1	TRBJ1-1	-	TGTGCCAGCAGCCCCCAGGGGGCGAACACTGAAGCTTTCTTT	CASSPQGANTEAFF
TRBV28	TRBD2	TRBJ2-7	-	TGTGCCAGCAGCCCCAGCGGGAGGGTCCCCCGCGAGCAGTACTTC	CASSPSGRVPREQYF
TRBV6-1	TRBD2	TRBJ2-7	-	TGTGCCAGCAGGGAAGCGGGAGGGGTAGGAGAGCAGTACTTC	CASREAGGVGEQYF